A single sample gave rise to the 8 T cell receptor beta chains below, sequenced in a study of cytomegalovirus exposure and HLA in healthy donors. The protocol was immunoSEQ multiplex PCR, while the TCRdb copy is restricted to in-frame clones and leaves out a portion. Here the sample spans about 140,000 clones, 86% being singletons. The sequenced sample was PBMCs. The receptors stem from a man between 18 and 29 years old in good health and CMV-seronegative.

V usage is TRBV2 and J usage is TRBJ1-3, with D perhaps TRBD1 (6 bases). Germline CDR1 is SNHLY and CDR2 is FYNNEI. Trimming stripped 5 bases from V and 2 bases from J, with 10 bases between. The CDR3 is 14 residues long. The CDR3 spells CASSFYRAGNTIYF. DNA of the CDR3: TGTGCCAGCAGTTTTTACAGGGCTGGAAACACCATATATTTT.

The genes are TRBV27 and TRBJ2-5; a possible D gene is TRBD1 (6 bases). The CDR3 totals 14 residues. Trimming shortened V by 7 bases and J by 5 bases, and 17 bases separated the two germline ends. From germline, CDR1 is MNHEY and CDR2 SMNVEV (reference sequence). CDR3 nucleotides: TGTGCCAGCAAACCTTACAGGGAAGCCGAGACCCAGTACTTC. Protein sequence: CASKPYREAETQYF.

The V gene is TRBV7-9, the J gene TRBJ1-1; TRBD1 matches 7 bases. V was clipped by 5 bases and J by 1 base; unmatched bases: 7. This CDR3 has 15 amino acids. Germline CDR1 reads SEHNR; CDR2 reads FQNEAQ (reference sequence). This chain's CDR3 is CASSLLGQENTEAFF. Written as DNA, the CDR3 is TGTGCCAGCAGCCTTTTAGGACAGGAGAACACTGAAGCTTTCTTT.

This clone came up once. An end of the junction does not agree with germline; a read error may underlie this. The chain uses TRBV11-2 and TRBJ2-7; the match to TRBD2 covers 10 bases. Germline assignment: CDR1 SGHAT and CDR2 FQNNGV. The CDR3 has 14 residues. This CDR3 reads CASSLDRVSSGSHF. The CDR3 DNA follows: TGTGCCAGCAGCTTAGATAGGGTGTCTAGCGGGAGCCACTTC.

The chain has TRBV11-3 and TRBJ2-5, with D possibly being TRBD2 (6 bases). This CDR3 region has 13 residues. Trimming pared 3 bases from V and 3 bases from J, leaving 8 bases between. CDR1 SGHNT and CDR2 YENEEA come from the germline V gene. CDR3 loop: CASSLGLKETQYF. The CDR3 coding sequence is TGTGCCAGCAGCTTGGGACTGAAAGAGACCCAGTACTTC.

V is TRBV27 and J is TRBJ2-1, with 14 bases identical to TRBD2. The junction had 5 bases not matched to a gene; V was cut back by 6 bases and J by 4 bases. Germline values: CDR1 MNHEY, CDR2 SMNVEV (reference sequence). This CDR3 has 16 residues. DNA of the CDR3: TGTGCCAGCAGCCCAAGGACTAGCGGGGGGTACAATGAGCAGTTCTTC. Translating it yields CASSPRTSGGYNEQFF.

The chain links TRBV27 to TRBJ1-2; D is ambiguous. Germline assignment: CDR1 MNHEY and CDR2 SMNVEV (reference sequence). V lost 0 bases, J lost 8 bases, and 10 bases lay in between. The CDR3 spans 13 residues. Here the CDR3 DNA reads TGTGCCAGCAGTTTATCGGCTGCCTGGGGCTACACCTTC. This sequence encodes CASSLSAAWGYTF.

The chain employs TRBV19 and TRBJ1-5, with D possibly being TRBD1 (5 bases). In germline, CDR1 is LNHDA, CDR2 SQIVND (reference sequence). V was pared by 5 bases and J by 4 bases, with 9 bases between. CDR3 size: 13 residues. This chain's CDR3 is CASSQQENQPQHF. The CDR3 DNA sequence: TGTGCCAGTAGTCAACAGGAAAATCAGCCCCAGCATTTT.